The 4 T cell receptor beta chains reported below all come from one sample, sequenced in a study of T cell repertoires in cytomegalovirus infection. TCRdb itself ran the reads through MiXCR, one entry per CDR3 protein. The repertoire has 130,000 or so distinct CDR3 sequences, about 6.3% of them found once; the top ten carry approximately 18%. Input material: PBMCs. These TCRs come from a human donor in good health (CMV status not recorded). Some clones in this sample may be carry-over from other donors' samples.

The sample holds a few counts of this clonotype. The chain uses TRBV11-2 and TRBJ2-7; unclear D gene. Germline loops: CDR1 SGHAT, CDR2 FQNNGV. The length of the CDR3 is 14 residues. Trimming stripped 6 bases from V and 0 bases from J, with 12 bases between. CDR3 in amino acids: CASSLEITSYEQYF. CDR3 nucleotides: TGTGCCAGCAGTCTGGAGATTACCTCCTACGAGCAGTACTTC.

In this sample, this clonotype turned up many times. The gene calls are TRBV19 and TRBJ2-1; D unresolved. The CDR3 sequence is 13 residues long. V dropped 5 bases and J dropped 6 bases, with 11 bases sitting between them. Germline V gene lookup returns CDR1 LNHDA and CDR2 SQIVND (reference sequence). DNA of the CDR3: TGTGCCAGTAGTCCCGGATTGGGCAATGAGCAGTTCTTC. It translates to CASSPGLGNEQFF.

This clonotype has ten or more counts. This rearrangement joins TRBV6-2 or TRBV6-3 to TRBJ2-3; D not certain. Trimming cost V 2 bases and J 2 bases, with 17 bases left between them. This CDR3 is 17 amino acids long. Germline V gene sequence: CDR1 MNHEY, CDR2 SVGEGT. CDR3 bases: TGTGCCAGCAGTTACGGCGGCCGAACGCCTTCCACAGATACGCAGTATTTT. This translates into CASSYGGRTPSTDTQYF.

The rearrangement uses TRBV28 and TRBJ2-5, with 15 positions matching TRBD2. CDR3 size: 16 residues. CDR1 is MDHEN and CDR2 is SYDVKM in the germline V gene. V shed 2 bases and J 5 bases; nucleotides not matched to a gene: 3. The CDR3 coding sequence is TGTGCCAGCAGTTTAGGGACTAGCGGGGGGCTCGAGACCCAGTACTTC. The encoded protein is CASSLGTSGGLETQYF.